This T cell receptor beta chain was retrieved from a study of T cell repertoires in cytomegalovirus infection (dated by TCRdb to between 2018 and 2021). For the wider study: Alongside well-studied HLA-B-restricted epitopes, the peptide stimulations were aimed at recently identified HLA-C-restricted CMV epitopes, whose presentation resists viral immunomodulation. The HLA type of each donor mattered for the analysis, because public TCR beta signatures pointed to carriage of CMV infection along with the matching HLA type. Summary of the overall study and its limitations: The ex vivo response was dominated by HLA-C-restricted CMV-specific TCR beta clonotypes, and the single most frequent clonotype in two of eight donors was supplied by these HLA-C-restricted clonotypes. Cumulative frequency of public TCR beta family members discriminated carriers of CMV infection plus the relevant HLA type in this cohort and an independent 352-donor cohort.

According to the study, the label for this sample's treatment or condition signals: in vitro stimulation with specific CMV peptide epitopes to enrich CMV-specific T cells. This sample was sequenced with an Illumina HiSeq 1500. TCRdb trimmed the raw reads at Q25, called clones with MiXCR and kept productive beta chains. Each record represents a unique CDR3 protein, reported with the most common genes and DNA among its rows. The sample table shows roughly 120,000 distinct CDR3 sequences, and approximately 28% are seen once. Around 80% of the sample belongs to the ten largest clones. This clonotype was counted a few times. The clone's antigen remains unknown. Base qualities were left out, and no much larger clone turns up one base away. The clonotype comes from a human donor in good health (CMV status not recorded). Some clones in this sample may be carry-over from other donors' samples. The input for sequencing was CD8+ T cells from cultured PBMCs, taken from culture after CMV antigen stimulation.

The CDR3 region: CASSPWEGQRLSTDTQYF. The DNA is TGTGCCAGCAGCCCTTGGGAGGGACAGCGCTTAAGCACAGATACGCAGTATTTT. The sequence joins TRBV5-6 to TRBJ2-3; the D segment is perhaps TRBD1 or TRBD2, each sharing 7 matched bases. From its cysteine to its phenylalanine, the CDR3 spans 18 amino acids. Only CDR3 DNA remains: 54 bases, in frame from the first base. CDR1 is given as SGHDT and CDR2 as YYEEEE, both from the germline V gene. V gives up 4 bases and J gives up 0 bases, and the segment between their germline ends measures 21 bases.